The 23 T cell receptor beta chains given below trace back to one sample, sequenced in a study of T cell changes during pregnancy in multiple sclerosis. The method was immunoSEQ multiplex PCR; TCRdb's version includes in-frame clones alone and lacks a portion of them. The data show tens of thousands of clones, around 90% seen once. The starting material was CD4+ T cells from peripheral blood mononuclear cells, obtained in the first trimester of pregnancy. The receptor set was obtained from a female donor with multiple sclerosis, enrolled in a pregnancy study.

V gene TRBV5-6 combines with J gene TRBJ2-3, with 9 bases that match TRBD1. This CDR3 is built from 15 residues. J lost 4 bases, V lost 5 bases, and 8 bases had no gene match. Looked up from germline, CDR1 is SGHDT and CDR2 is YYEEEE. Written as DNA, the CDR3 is TGTGCCAGCAGTGTCCCGGACAGGGGCGCAGATACGCAGTATTTT. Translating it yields CASSVPDRGADTQYF.

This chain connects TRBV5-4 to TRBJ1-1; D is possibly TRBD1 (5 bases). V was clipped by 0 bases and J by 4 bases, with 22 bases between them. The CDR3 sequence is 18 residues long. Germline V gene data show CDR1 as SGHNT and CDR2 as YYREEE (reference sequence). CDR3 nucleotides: TGTGCCAGCAGCTTGGGGGGCAGGGTGGGCCCTCAGGTCACTGAAGCTTTCTTT. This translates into CASSLGGRVGPQVTEAFF.

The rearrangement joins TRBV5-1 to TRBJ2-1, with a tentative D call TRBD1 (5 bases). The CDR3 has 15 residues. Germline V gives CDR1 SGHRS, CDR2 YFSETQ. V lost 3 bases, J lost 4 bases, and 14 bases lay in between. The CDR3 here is CASSSSDNQYNEQFF. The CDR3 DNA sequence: TGCGCCAGCAGCTCCTCGGACAACCAGTACAATGAGCAGTTCTTC.

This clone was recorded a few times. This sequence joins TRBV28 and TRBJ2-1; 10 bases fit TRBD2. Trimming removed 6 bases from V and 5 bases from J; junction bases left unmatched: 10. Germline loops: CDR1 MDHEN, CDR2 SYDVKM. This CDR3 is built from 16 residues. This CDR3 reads CASSETAGGIHNEQFF. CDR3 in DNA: TGTGCCAGCAGCGAAACAGCGGGAGGGATCCACAATGAGCAGTTCTTC.

This CDR3 is CASKEGPSYEQYF. The CDR3 DNA reads as TGTGCCAGCAAGGAGGGGCCCTCCTACGAGCAGTACTTC. This rearrangement joins TRBV28 to TRBJ2-7; possibly TRBD2 for D (6 bases). Trimming shortened V by 7 bases and J by 0 bases, and 10 bases separated the two germline ends. The germline gives CDR1 MDHEN, CDR2 SYDVKM. The length of the CDR3 is 13 residues.

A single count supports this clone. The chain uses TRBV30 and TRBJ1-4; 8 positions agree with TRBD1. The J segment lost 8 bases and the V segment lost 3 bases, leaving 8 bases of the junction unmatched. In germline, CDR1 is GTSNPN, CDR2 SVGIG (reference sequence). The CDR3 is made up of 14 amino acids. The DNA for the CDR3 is TGTGCCTGGAGCCCGGACAGGGCCGAAGAAAAACTGTTTTTT. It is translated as CAWSPDRAEEKLFF.

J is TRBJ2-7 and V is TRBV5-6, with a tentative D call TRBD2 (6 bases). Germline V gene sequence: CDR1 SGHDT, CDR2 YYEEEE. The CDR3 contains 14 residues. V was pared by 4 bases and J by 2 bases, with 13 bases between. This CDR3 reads CASSRAAGPYEQYF. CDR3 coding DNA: TGTGCCAGCAGCCGAGCTGCGGGGCCCTACGAGCAGTACTTC.

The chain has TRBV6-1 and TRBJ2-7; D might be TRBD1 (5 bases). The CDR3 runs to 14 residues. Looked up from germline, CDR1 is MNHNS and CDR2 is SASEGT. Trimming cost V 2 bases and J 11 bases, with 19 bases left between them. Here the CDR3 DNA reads TGTGCCAGCAGTGAAAAGTACCCTAGACAGCCTGAGTACTTC. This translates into CASSEKYPRQPEYF.

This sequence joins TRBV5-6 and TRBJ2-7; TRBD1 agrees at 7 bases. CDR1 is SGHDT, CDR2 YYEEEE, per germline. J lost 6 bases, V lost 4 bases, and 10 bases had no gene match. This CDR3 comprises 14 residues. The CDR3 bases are TGTGCCAGCAGCCCCAGACAGGGCCGCGCCGAGCAGTACTTC. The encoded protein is CASSPRQGRAEQYF. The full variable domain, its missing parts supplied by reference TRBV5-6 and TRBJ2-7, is DAGVTQSPTHLIKTRGQQVTLRCSPKSGHDTVSWYQQALGQGPQFIFQYYEEEERQRGNFPDRFSGHQFPNYSSELNVNALLLGDSALYLCASSPRQGRAEQYFGPGTRLTVT.

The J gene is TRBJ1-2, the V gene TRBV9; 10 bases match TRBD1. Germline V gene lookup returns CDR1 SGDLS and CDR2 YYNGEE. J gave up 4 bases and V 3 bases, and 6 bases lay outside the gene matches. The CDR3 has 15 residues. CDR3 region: CASSATGTGAYGYTF. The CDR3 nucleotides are TGTGCCAGCAGCGCAACCGGGACAGGGGCCTATGGCTACACCTTC.

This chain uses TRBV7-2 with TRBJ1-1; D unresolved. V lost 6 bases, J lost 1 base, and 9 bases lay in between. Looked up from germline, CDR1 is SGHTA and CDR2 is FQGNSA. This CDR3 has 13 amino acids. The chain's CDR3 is CASSQHPNTEAFF. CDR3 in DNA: TGTGCCAGCAGTCAACACCCGAACACTGAAGCTTTCTTT.

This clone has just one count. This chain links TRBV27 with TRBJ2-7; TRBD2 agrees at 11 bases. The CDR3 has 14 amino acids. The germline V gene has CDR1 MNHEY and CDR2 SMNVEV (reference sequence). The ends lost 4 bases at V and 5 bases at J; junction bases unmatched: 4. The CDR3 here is CASSSLAGVNEQYF. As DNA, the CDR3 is TGTGCCAGCAGTTCACTAGCGGGAGTAAACGAGCAGTACTTC.

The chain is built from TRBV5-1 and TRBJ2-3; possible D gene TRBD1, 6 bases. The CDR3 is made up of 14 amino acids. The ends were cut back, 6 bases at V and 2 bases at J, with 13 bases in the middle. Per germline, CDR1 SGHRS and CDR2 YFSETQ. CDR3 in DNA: TGCGCCAGCACTCCAGAGGGGGACACAGATACGCAGTATTTT. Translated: CASTPEGDTDTQYF.

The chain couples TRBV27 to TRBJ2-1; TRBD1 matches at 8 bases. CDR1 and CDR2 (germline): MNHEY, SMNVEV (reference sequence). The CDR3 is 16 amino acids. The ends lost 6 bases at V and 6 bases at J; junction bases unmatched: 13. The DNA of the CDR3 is TGTGCCAGCAGACTCGGGCGACTAGACAGGGGCAATGAGCAGTTCTTC. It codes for CASRLGRLDRGNEQFF.

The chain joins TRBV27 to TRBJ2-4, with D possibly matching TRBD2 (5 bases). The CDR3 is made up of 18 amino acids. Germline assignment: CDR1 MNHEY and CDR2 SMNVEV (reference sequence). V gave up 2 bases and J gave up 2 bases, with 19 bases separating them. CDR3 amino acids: CASSLEGLGSGTKNIQYF. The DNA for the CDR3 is TGTGCCAGCAGTTTAGAGGGATTGGGCTCAGGAACCAAAAACATTCAGTACTTC.

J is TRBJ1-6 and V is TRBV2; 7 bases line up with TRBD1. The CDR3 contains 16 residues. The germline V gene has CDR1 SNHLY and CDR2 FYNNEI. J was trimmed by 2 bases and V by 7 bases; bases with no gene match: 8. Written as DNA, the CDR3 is TGTGCCAGCACCTGGCCCGGGACAGCCTATAATTCACCCCTCCACTTT. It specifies CASTWPGTAYNSPLHF.

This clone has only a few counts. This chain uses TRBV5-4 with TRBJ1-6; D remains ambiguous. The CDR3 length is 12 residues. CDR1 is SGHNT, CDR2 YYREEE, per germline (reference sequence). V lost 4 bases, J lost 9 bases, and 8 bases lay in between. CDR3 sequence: CASSLRGSPLHF. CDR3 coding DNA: TGTGCCAGCAGCCTCCGGGGTTCACCCCTCCACTTT. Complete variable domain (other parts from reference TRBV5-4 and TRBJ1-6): ETGVTQSPTHLIKTRGQQVTLRCSSQSGHNTVSWYQQALGQGPQFIFQYYREEENGRGNFPPRFSGLQFPNYSSELNVNALELDDSALYLCASSLRGSPLHFGNGTRLTVT.

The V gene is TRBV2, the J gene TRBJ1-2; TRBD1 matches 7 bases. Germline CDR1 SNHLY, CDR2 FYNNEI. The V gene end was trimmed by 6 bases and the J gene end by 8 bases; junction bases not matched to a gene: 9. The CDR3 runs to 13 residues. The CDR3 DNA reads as TGTGCCAGCAGCCCAAAGGGGGCCGGGGGCTACACCTTC. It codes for CASSPKGAGGYTF.

CDR3 in DNA: TGTGCCAGCAGCTTTTGGGCGGGGGACACTGAAGCTTTCTTT. This sequence encodes CASSFWAGDTEAFF. The gene calls are TRBV7-9 and TRBJ1-1, with D perhaps TRBD1 (5 bases). V gave up 3 bases and J gave up 3 bases, with 11 bases separating them. This CDR3 spans 14 amino acids. The germline gives CDR1 SEHNR, CDR2 FQNEAQ (reference sequence).

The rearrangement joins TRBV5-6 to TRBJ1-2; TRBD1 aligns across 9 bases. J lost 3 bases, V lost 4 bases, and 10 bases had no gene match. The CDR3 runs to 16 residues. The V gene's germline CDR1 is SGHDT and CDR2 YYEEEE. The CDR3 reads CASSLDRRTGDYGYTF. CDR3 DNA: TGTGCCAGCAGCCTCGACCGAAGGACAGGGGACTATGGCTACACCTTC.

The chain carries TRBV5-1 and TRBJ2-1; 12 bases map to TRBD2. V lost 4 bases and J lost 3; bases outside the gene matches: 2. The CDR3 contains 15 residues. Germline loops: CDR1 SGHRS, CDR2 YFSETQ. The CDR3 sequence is CASSPTSGGYNEQFF. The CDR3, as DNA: TGCGCCAGCAGCCCGACTAGCGGGGGCTACAATGAGCAGTTCTTC.

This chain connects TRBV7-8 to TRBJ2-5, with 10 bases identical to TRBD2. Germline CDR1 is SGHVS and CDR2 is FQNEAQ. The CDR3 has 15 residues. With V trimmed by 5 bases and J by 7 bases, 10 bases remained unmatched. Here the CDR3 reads CASSARKREGLTQYF. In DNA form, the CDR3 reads TGTGCCAGCAGCGCTAGAAAGCGGGAGGGGTTGACCCAGTACTTC.

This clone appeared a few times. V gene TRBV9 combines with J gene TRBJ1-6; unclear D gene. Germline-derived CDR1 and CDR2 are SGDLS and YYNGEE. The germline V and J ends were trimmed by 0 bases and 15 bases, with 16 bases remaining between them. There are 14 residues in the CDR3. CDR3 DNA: TGTGCCAGCAGCGTAGAAGGGAGGCCAACCAACCTCCACTTT. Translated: CASSVEGRPTNLHF.